The present T cell receptor beta chain was sequenced within a study of shared clonotypes between healthy human individuals. Findings and limits, study-wide: Sample collection involved blood only; tissue repertoires are likely different.

Repertoires were generated with immunoSEQ multiplex PCR, while TCRdb's copy carries only in-frame clones and drops some. Of more than 2 million clones listed, less than 95% are singletons. Germline CDR1 is MGHDK and CDR2 is SYGVNS. V was shortened by 1 base and J by 4 bases, with 7 bases between the two germline ends. This CDR3 has 13 amino acids. In the naive CD8 group, cells lacked CD45RO and were positively selected for CCR7, so terminally differentiated effector memory CD45RA+ cells were left out. As regards this clone: As yet, its antigen is unknown.

The chain couples TRBV25-1 to TRBJ2-5; D remains ambiguous. The sequence was obtained from a young man in good health. The sample was naive CD8+ T cells sorted from blood. CDR3 DNA sequence: TGTGCCAGCAGTGAATTGGGCGGAGAGACCCAGTACTTC. Protein sequence: CASSELGGETQYF.